These 28 T cell receptor beta chains share one sample of origin, sequenced in a study of T-cell memory formation after mild COVID-19. A single record per CDR3 protein comes from TCRdb applying MiXCR to the 5' RACE reads. In the table there are roughly 340,000 distinct CDR3 sequences, 15% to 20% of which are singletons. The sequencing sample was made of PBMCs or a T cell subset sorted from them (not recorded which). Receptors originate from a man aged 18 to 29 who had mild COVID-19 (a few samples of this study predate the infection). Cell type and time point are not known.

CDR3 nucleotides: TGCGCCAGCAGCCAAGGGACAGGGGTGGATCAGCCCCAGCATTTT. As protein: CASSQGTGVDQPQHF. This chain joins TRBV4-1 and TRBJ1-5; 9 bases map to TRBD1. CDR1 is MGHRA, CDR2 YSYEKL, per germline. Trimming at V came to 1 base and at J to 5 bases, leaving 3 bases not matched to a gene. There are 15 residues in the CDR3.

This clonotype was observed a handful of times. V is TRBV7-9 and J is TRBJ1-2; a possible D gene is TRBD1 (5 bases). This CDR3 region has 17 residues. The germline V gene encodes CDR1 SEHNR and CDR2 FQNEAQ (reference sequence). Between the trimmed V and J ends, which lost 10 bases and 5 bases, there was a span of 29 bases. CDR3 DNA sequence: TGTGCCAATGACAAACACGCCCTGACAGAGACGAGATATGGCTACACCTTC. Translating gives CANDKHALTETRYGYTF.

This clonotype was seen a handful of times. CDR3 sequence: CASSPWTSGGDEQYF. In DNA, the CDR3 is TGTGCCAGCAGTCCTTGGACTAGCGGGGGCGACGAGCAGTACTTC. V and J are TRBV2 and TRBJ2-7, with TRBD2 matching 13 bases. Germline assignment: CDR1 SNHLY and CDR2 FYNNEI. The CDR3 is 15 residues long. The V segment lost 5 bases and the J segment 5 bases; nucleotides outside the gene matches: 6.

J is TRBJ2-3 and V is TRBV20-1; D not resolved. Germline CDR1 reads DFQATT; CDR2 reads SNEGSKA (reference sequence). Trimming pared 0 bases from V and 8 bases from J, leaving 9 bases between. This CDR3 comprises 12 residues. The CDR3 coding sequence is TGCAGTGCTAGAGACGCTTGGGGTACGCAGTATTTT. This translates into CSARDAWGTQYF.

This clonotype was detected a few times. A much larger clonotype is one base distant, so this may be a read error. This chain uses TRBV6-1 with TRBJ2-5; tentatively, D is TRBD2 (7 bases). Germline CDR1 and CDR2: MNHNS and SASEGT. The CDR3 is made up of 14 amino acids. V gave up 0 bases and J gave up 4 bases, with 9 bases separating them. CDR3 DNA: TGTGCCAGCAGTGAAGCGGGGGGGCCAGAGACCCAGTACTTC. Translation: CASSEAGGPETQYF.

This clonotype was seen more than once but under ten times. The V and J genes are TRBV20-1 and TRBJ2-5; D is perhaps TRBD2 (7 bases). Germline V gene data show CDR1 as DFQATT and CDR2 as SNEGSKA (reference sequence). CDR3 length: 15 amino acids. Trimming shortened V by 3 bases and J by 7 bases, and 21 bases separated the two germline ends. The CDR3 sequence: CSARGGQGPGRTQYF. In DNA form, the CDR3 reads TGCAGTGCTAGGGGGGGGCAGGGACCCGGACGGACCCAGTACTTC.

This sequence joins TRBV4-2 and TRBJ2-7; D is undetermined. V shed 0 bases and J shed 0 bases, with 12 bases lying between them. The CDR3 spans 16 residues. CDR1 is LGHNA, CDR2 YNFKEQ, per germline. CDR3 coding DNA: TGTGCCAGCAGCCAAGAGACATTAGTCCCCTCCTACGAGCAGTACTTC. Its translation: CASSQETLVPSYEQYF.

The V and J genes are TRBV7-2 and TRBJ1-2, with a weak D call TRBD1 (5 bases). Trimming left V 5 bases short and J 8 bases short, with 24 bases between. The CDR3 contains 16 residues. Germline CDR1 reads SGHTA; CDR2 reads FQGNSA. For the CDR3, the DNA is TGTGCCAGCAGCGCCACCTCCAATCAGGGTCGGAACGGCTACACCTTC. This encodes CASSATSNQGRNGYTF.

The J gene is TRBJ2-1, the V gene TRBV25-1; 8 nucleotides align to TRBD2. The CDR3 contains 14 residues. The ends lost 7 bases at V and 4 bases at J; junction bases unmatched: 6. From germline, CDR1 is MGHDK and CDR2 SYGVNS. The CDR3 nucleotides read TGTGCCAGCATGGCTTTAGCGGGGTACAATGAGCAGTTCTTC. Translating it yields CASMALAGYNEQFF.

This clonotype was found a few times. V and J are TRBV6-6 and TRBJ1-2, with unresolved D. Germline CDR1 is MNHNY and CDR2 is SVGAGI (reference sequence). This CDR3 comprises 16 residues. With 5 bases removed from V and 4 bases from J, the gap between germline ends came to 20 bases. The CDR3 region has the DNA TGTGCCAGCAGTGACACTCTCCCGACACTTTCCTATGGCTACACCTTC. This encodes CASSDTLPTLSYGYTF.

This chain uses TRBV7-2 with TRBJ1-3; no clear D gene. This CDR3 spans 15 amino acids. The germline CDR1 and CDR2 sequences are SGHTA and FQGNSA. V dropped 1 base and J dropped 0 bases, with 7 bases sitting between them. CDR3 in DNA: TGTGCCAGCAGCTTAGACACGGGCTCTGGAAACACCATATATTTT. It yields the protein CASSLDTGSGNTIYF.

This clonotype was observed a few times. This chain joins TRBV5-8 and TRBJ1-2; weak D call: TRBD1 (5 bases). Trimming removed 0 bases at V and 7 bases at J, with 19 bases between. CDR3 length equals 16 residues. Germline V CDR1 and CDR2: SGHTS, YDEGEE. CDR3 protein: CASSLAGFVGHGGYTF. CDR3 in DNA: TGTGCCAGCAGCTTGGCAGGGTTTGTTGGGCATGGTGGCTACACCTTC.

This clonotype was detected a few times. The gene calls are TRBV11-2 and TRBJ2-3; 12 nucleotides line up with TRBD2. Losses at the gene ends were 7 bases for V and 2 bases for J; bases not matched to a gene: 7. The CDR3 contains 16 residues. CDR1 is SGHAT, CDR2 FQNNGV, per germline. The CDR3 DNA reads TGTGCCAGCAACCCTACTAGCGGGGGGACCACAGATACGCAGTATTTT. Translation gives CASNPTSGGTTDTQYF.

J is TRBJ2-3 and V is TRBV7-3; no definite D call. The ends were cut back, 4 bases at V and 1 base at J, with 6 bases in the middle. Germline values: CDR1 SGHTA, CDR2 FQGTGA. The CDR3 sequence is 13 residues long. CDR3 residues: CASSSIGTDTQYF. The CDR3 bases are TGTGCCAGCAGCTCGATAGGCACAGATACGCAGTATTTT.

This clonotype was found a few times. This chain uses TRBV11-2 with TRBJ1-1; no reliable D call. Germline values: CDR1 SGHAT, CDR2 FQNNGV. The CDR3 spans 13 residues. Trimming took 6 bases from V and 1 from J, leaving 9 bases between them. The CDR3: CASRLAGNTEAFF. As DNA, the CDR3 is TGTGCCAGCAGACTCGCAGGGAACACTGAAGCTTTCTTT.

This clonotype occurred once. The chain joins TRBV6-2 or TRBV6-3 to TRBJ1-1; D call uncertain. The V and J ends lost 6 bases and 1 base respectively, with 12 bases between them. Germline-derived CDR1 and CDR2 are MNHEY and SVGEGT. The CDR3 loop spans 14 amino acids. For the CDR3, the DNA is TGTGCCAGCAGGCAGGACCCGGGGAACACTGAAGCTTTCTTT. This encodes CASRQDPGNTEAFF.

This clonotype was observed a few times. The chain has TRBV4-1 and TRBJ2-2; 7 bases align to TRBD1. Per the germline V gene, CDR1 is MGHRA and CDR2 is YSYEKL. This CDR3 has 14 amino acids. The V and J ends lost 7 bases and 7 bases, in that order; junction bases with no gene match: 9. The CDR3 DNA reads as TGCGCCAGCAAGGTACAGGGGCGCCGCGGGGAGCTGTTTTTT. This encodes CASKVQGRRGELFF.

This clonotype has a handful of counts. V gene TRBV11-2 combines with J gene TRBJ2-1, with TRBD1 matching over 9 bases. With 3 bases clipped from V and 5 bases from J, the junction kept 8 bases outside the gene matches. There are 16 residues in the CDR3. Germline V gene data show CDR1 as SGHAT and CDR2 as FQNNGV. The CDR3 DNA follows: TGTGCCAGCAGCTTCCCGGAGACAGGGGGTAACAATGAGCAGTTCTTC. It is translated as CASSFPETGGNNEQFF.

This clonotype occurred many times. The V call is TRBV20-1, the J call TRBJ2-3, with unresolved D. CDR3 length: 9 amino acids. Germline V CDR1 and CDR2: DFQATT, SNEGSKA (reference sequence). Trimming cost V 7 bases and J 4 bases, with 3 bases left between them. The CDR3 sequence is CSDSDTQYF. For the CDR3, the DNA is TGCAGTGACTCAGATACGCAGTATTTT.

As regards this clonotype: The junction does not match germline at one end; this may be a read error. The chain links TRBV20-1 to TRBJ1-5, with D uncertain. CDR1 is DFQATT and CDR2 is SNEGSKA in the germline V gene (reference sequence). The CDR3 runs to 15 residues. CDR3 residues: CSAMRSPESNKPQHF. CDR3 DNA sequence: TGCAGTGCCATGAGATCCCCGGAGAGCAATAAGCCCCAGCATTTT.

The chain uses TRBV7-9 and TRBJ1-5; maybe TRBD1 (5 bases). This CDR3 has 13 residues. From germline, CDR1 is SEHNR and CDR2 FQNEAQ (reference sequence). Trimming took 5 bases from V and 15 from J, leaving 20 bases between them. CDR3 in amino acids: CASSPLADSSWHF. DNA of the CDR3: TGTGCCAGCAGCCCCTTAGCCGACAGTTCTTGGCATTTT.

This clonotype was counted between two and nine times. The CDR3: CAIGGSDRLNEQFF. CDR3 sequence (DNA): TGTGCCATCGGGGGGTCGGACAGGCTCAATGAGCAGTTCTTC. This chain uses TRBV10-3 with TRBJ2-1, with TRBD1 as a possible D gene (7 bases). Germline CDR1 and CDR2: ENHRY and SYGVKD. The CDR3 is 14 amino acids. V was pared by 8 bases and J by 6 bases, with 17 bases between.

This clonotype has just a few counts. V and J are TRBV12-3 or TRBV12-4 and TRBJ1-6, with 11 bases that match TRBD1. The CDR3 has 14 amino acids. The trim removed 6 bases at V and 12 bases at J, leaving 7 bases unmatched. CDR3 bases: TGTGCCAGCAGGATGGGACAGGGGGAGGGACCCCTCCACTTT. Its translation is CASRMGQGEGPLHF.

There are a few counts of this clonotype. The chain is built from TRBV7-2 and TRBJ2-1; D is perhaps TRBD1 (6 bases). Trimming shortened V by 1 base and J by 5 bases, and 18 bases separated the two germline ends. The germline CDR1 and CDR2 sequences are SGHTA and FQGNSA. The CDR3 is 17 residues long. CDR3 in amino acids: CASSLEIGAGANNEQFF. The DNA for the CDR3 is TGTGCCAGCAGCTTAGAAATAGGGGCAGGGGCGAACAATGAGCAGTTCTTC.

This chain connects TRBV20-1 to TRBJ2-2; 11 nucleotides match TRBD2. CDR3 length: 14 residues. The germline gives CDR1 DFQATT, CDR2 SNEGSKA (reference sequence). Trimming cost V 2 bases and J 4 bases; bases outside gene matches: 0. CDR3 amino acids: CSARLAGGTGELFF. Written as DNA, the CDR3 is TGCAGTGCTAGACTAGCGGGGGGCACCGGGGAGCTGTTTTTT.

This clonotype was found a few times. The J gene is TRBJ2-5, the V gene TRBV6-1, with 8 bases lining up with TRBD2. Per germline, CDR1 MNHNS and CDR2 SASEGT. The CDR3 sequence is 16 residues long. With V trimmed by 7 bases and J by 2 bases, 12 bases remained unmatched. DNA for the CDR3: TGTGCCAGCAAGGAGTGGGTAGCGGGGTTACAAGAGACCCAGTACTTC. Amino acids: CASKEWVAGLQETQYF.

The V and J genes are TRBV7-2 and TRBJ1-4, with a possible D match to TRBD1 (5 bases). V lost 1 base and J lost 8, with 17 bases in between. Germline V gene data show CDR1 as SGHTA and CDR2 as FQGNSA. CDR3 size: 16 residues. CDR3 region: CASSLVGARAFEKLFF. CDR3 nucleotides: TGTGCCAGCAGCTTAGTAGGGGCCAGGGCCTTCGAAAAACTGTTTTTT.

CDR3 sequence: CSARDQPTDTQYF. The CDR3 DNA reads TGCAGTGCTAGGGACCAGCCCACAGATACGCAGTATTTT. The chain joins TRBV20-1 to TRBJ2-3, with D unresolved. Trimming cost V 3 bases and J 2 bases, with 9 bases left between them. The CDR3 covers 13 residues. In germline, CDR1 is DFQATT, CDR2 SNEGSKA (reference sequence).